This T cell receptor (beta chain) originates from a study of cytomegalovirus exposure and HLA in healthy donors. The study's findings and limits: It was reportedly the case that the classifier diagnosed cytomegalovirus status with high specificity and sensitivity. Prior analysis indicated that the majority of TCR beta V segments exhibited productivity approximately 87% or approximately 30% of the time. V segments that were indistinguishable, TRBV6-2 and TRBV6-3 among them, were omitted from analysis.

The PCR used 60 Vbeta and 13 Jbeta primers. Sequencing used immunoSEQ multiplex PCR; TCRdb keeps in-frame clones, though not all of them. This table has about 200,000 clones, roughly 80% appearing once. Note on this clone: Its antigen is unknown.

Germline V CDR1 and CDR2: SNHLY, FYNNEI. The CDR3 is made up of 12 amino acids. V shed 6 bases and J shed 1 base, with 6 bases lying between them. This receptor was taken from a male donor in good health and CMV-seropositive. Sequences were obtained from PBMCs. The gene calls are TRBV2 and TRBJ2-5, with D possibly matching TRBD2 (6 bases). CDR3 region: CASRGGQETQYF. CDR3 DNA sequence: TGTGCCAGCAGGGGGGGCCAAGAGACCCAGTACTTC.